This TCR beta chain is from a study of blood T cell repertoires in COVID-19. About the study: There were acute and convalescent COVID-19 samples, and they came from the United States, Italy and Spain. In each case, the material was cDNA or gDNA derived from T cells, B-cell-depleted T cells, or PBMCs.

Study processing details: Scientists estimated how many nucleated cells there were by amplifying reference gene primers. Some clones are missing from TCRdb's copy, which holds only in-frame ones; the method was immunoSEQ multiplex PCR. The DNA was the basis for D and trimming; V, J and clone size are from that table. In the table there are 200,000 to 300,000 clones, around 87% of which are singletons. CDR1 is SGDLS and CDR2 is YYNGEE in the germline V gene. Trimming took off 3 bases at V and 0 bases at J, with 10 bases between the two ends. The CDR3 length is 14 residues. The clonotype was recovered from a woman between 40 and 55 years old who had recovered from COVID-19. The sequenced sample was peripheral blood. The chain carries TRBV9 and TRBJ2-7; D is possibly TRBD1 (6 bases). The CDR3 sequence: CASSATGNSYEQYF. The CDR3 region has the DNA TGTGCCAGCAGCGCGACAGGAAACTCCTACGAGCAGTACTTC. The whole variable domain, remainder taken from reference TRBV9 and TRBJ2-7, is DSGVTQTPKHLITATGQRVTLRCSPRSGDLSVYWYQQSLDQGLQFLIQYYNGEERAKGNILERFSAQQFPDLHSELNLSSLELGDSALYFCASSATGNSYEQYFGPGTRLTVT.